This T cell receptor beta chain was obtained from a study of Ad26.COV2.S vaccination and SARS-CoV-2 variants. Study-level findings and limits: Reported findings describe substantial breadth in spike-specific CD8+ and CD4+ T cell responses following vaccination. Participants given vaccine showed non-spike TCR breadth similar to that of placebo recipients. Possible underestimation of total T cell responses by the TCR breadth and depth analyses was noted.

Sequencing was performed with immunoSEQ multiplex PCR; in TCRdb, only in-frame clones are kept and a portion is missing. The data show roughly 40,000 clones, 75% to 85% seen once. By its share, this clone is medium-sized. Its antigen is currently unknown. Germline values: CDR1 PRHDT, CDR2 FYEKMQ (reference sequence). This CDR3 comprises 16 residues. Trimming pared 4 bases from V and 4 bases from J, leaving 18 bases between. This receptor was obtained from a human donor who had recovered from COVID-19. Sequenced here: peripheral blood, sampled after recovery from COVID-19. The genes are TRBV13 and TRBJ2-3; D is perhaps TRBD2 (5 bases). In DNA, the CDR3 is TGTGCCAGCAGCTCACCCCCTGTCTACGGGGCAGATACGCAGTATTTT. It yields the protein CASSSPPVYGADTQYF.